This TCR beta chain was obtained from a study of CD8 T cells in Susac syndrome (dated by TCRdb to between 2018 and 2020). Broadly, across the study: Whether CD8+ T cell activation and differentiation in Susac syndrome was antigen driven was tested using repertoire sequencing. CD8+ T cell repertoire clonality was compared between about a dozen healthy donors, approximately 14 Susac syndrome patients and about 15 multiple sclerosis patients. Findings and caveats that apply to the study as a whole: The study acknowledged that relatively few individuals were included in the TCR sequencing and HLA analysis.

RNA was extracted using the RNeasy kit, and roughly 0.5 to 1 ug of the RNA was reverse transcribed with random hexamers. The immunoSEQ multiplex PCR assay, covering 54 Vbeta and 13 Jbeta segments, was used to amplify TCR beta CDR3 regions. Bias from PCR amplification was corrected by using a synthetic template baseline for primer optimization and for computational correction. The authors' analysis ran thus. Reads were annotated to V, D and J genes according to IMGT and were analyzed with immunoSEQ Analyzer, with only productive sequences retained. Clonality was calculated as one minus the Shannon entropy normalized by log2 of the number of productive unique sequences. Public and private clones were assessed among the 100 most prevalent clones of each patient and control. A clone was defined as Susac-specific if it was absent from the healthy and MS cohorts, from some 1,100 published viral clones and from other ImmuneACCESS disease sequences. TCRdb passed the public sequencing reads through fastp at Q25 and MiXCR, retaining productive beta sequences. Each CDR3 protein appears once, grouped with its most common genes and DNA. These V and J calls originate from TCRdb's pipeline instead of the authors' own analysis. Across this sample there are about 300,000 distinct CDR3 sequences, with over 75% seen only once. 0.2% to 0.25% of the sample rests with the top ten.

Peripheral blood CD8+ and CD4+ T cells from healthy donors, Susac syndrome patients and multiple sclerosis patients were profiled by high-throughput TCR beta sequencing. The multiple sclerosis controls were treatment-naive patients who had stable or active relapsing-remitting disease and met the revised McDonald criteria. Bulk CD8+ and CD4+ T cells were purified by magnetic negative isolation, whereas CD8+ TEMRA cells were enriched by FACS. Blood was collected in EDTA tubes and processed within 24 hours, with PBMCs isolated through density gradient centrifugation. PBMCs intended for TCR sequencing were cryopreserved in liquid nitrogen and were subsequently thawed in a 37 degrees C water bath. The sorted or isolated CD4+, CD8+ and CD8+ TEMRA cells reached a purity of at least 90%. On this clonotype itself: Its binding antigen is unknown. Within one base of it there is no much larger clone, and no base qualities were kept.

CDR1 and CDR2 were assigned from the germline V gene (reference sequence) as LGHDT and YNNKEL. CDR3 length: 15 amino acids, cysteine to phenylalanine. The kept DNA is CDR3 alone, 45 bases in frame from the first base. V has 2 bases trimmed and J has 3 bases trimmed; junction bases matching no gene number 6. Specimen: CD8+ T cells from PBMCs. This TCR was recovered from a human donor with multiple sclerosis. The chain is encoded by TRBV3-1 joined to TRBJ2-7; TRBD1 matches 8 bases in the middle. The DNA sequence is given as TGTGCCAGCAGCCAATGGGGGACAGGATTCTACGAGCAGTACTTC. Its product reads: CASSQWGTGFYEQYF.